This TCR beta chain was sequenced during a study of blood T cell repertoires in COVID-19. Background on the study: There were acute and convalescent COVID-19 samples, and they came from the United States, Italy and Spain. Sample material is recorded as cDNA or gDNA derived from T cells, B-cell-depleted T cells, or PBMCs.

Germline CDR1 is MGHDK and CDR2 is SYGVNS. The CDR3 has 15 amino acids. V was pared by 2 bases and J by 5 bases, with 6 bases of the junction left unmatched. In the authors' methods: Scientists estimated how many nucleated cells there were by amplifying reference gene primers. This table comes from immunoSEQ multiplex PCR, and its TCRdb copy is limited to in-frame clones, with some not included. The DNA gave D and trimming, while V, J and clone size come from that table. The sample has 150,000 to 200,000 clones; about 76% are singletons. This sequence was found in a woman in her forties or fifties with active or convalescent COVID-19. Source material: peripheral blood. The chain is built from TRBV25-1 and TRBJ2-3; 8 positions agree with TRBD2. CDR3 bases: TGTGCCAGCAGTGAAGAGCGGGGGCTAGGAGATACGCAGTATTTT. Amino acids: CASSEERGLGDTQYF.